This T cell receptor (beta chain) is from a study of CD8 T cells in ankylosing spondylitis. General observations from the study: Past research had described some motif variants in reactive arthritis synovial fluid and blood. Ankylosing spondylitis blood appeared to be characterized by a TCR beta motif of 7 to 9 highly homologous variants.

On this clonotype itself: Antigen: not known.

V was pared by 5 bases and J by 6 bases, with 15 bases between. The CDR3 covers 15 residues. From germline, CDR1 is KGHDR and CDR2 SFDVKD. Quantitative molecular-barcoded 5'-RACE generated the TCR beta libraries. MiXCR, run by TCRdb on the 5' RACE reads, gives a single entry per CDR3 protein. The table includes fewer than 400,000 distinct CDR3 sequences, 20% to 25% detected once. This sequence originates from a male donor with ankylosing spondylitis. V usage is TRBV24-1 and J usage is TRBJ2-2, with D possibly being TRBD2 (5 bases). The specimen was blood, either unsorted or a sorted T cell fraction (not recorded which). The CDR3 reads CATSGPEDGAGELFF. The CDR3 DNA reads as TGTGCCACCAGTGGCCCCGAGGACGGGGCCGGGGAGCTGTTTTTT.